One and the same sample provided the 25 T cell receptor beta chains below, sequenced in a study of PD-L1 blockade in urothelial cancer. Profiled with immunoSEQ multiplex PCR; TCRdb holds only in-frame clones, not every one. The sample shows tens of thousands of clones, more than 65% of them seen only once. Time point in this sample: peripheral blood 6 weeks after treatment start. The sequencing here drew on PBMCs, taken around atezolizumab (anti-PD-L1) treatment. All receptors come from a man aged 70 or older with urothelial cancer.

The chain joins TRBV11-2 to TRBJ2-3, with 7 bases identical to TRBD1. Per germline, CDR1 SGHAT and CDR2 FQNNGV. This CDR3 has 14 residues. V lost 5 bases and J lost 1; bases outside the gene matches: 3. Written as DNA, the CDR3 is TGTGCCAGCAGCCCCGGGACAGGCACAGATACGCAGTATTTT. Its translation: CASSPGTGTDTQYF.

This clone was counted between two and nine times. The rearrangement joins TRBV19 to TRBJ1-1; 7 nucleotides line up with TRBD1. Germline lookup yields CDR1 LNHDA and CDR2 SQIVND (reference sequence). The CDR3 contains 15 residues. The ends lost 10 bases at V and 1 base at J; junction bases unmatched: 12. CDR3 in DNA: TGTGCCACTATCGGGATTTGGACAGGGAACACTGAAGCTTTCTTT. Translation gives CATIGIWTGNTEAFF.

J is TRBJ1-1 and V is TRBV9; the match to TRBD1 covers 7 bases. J gave up 1 base and V 3 bases, and 3 bases lay outside the gene matches. This CDR3 spans 14 amino acids. CDR1 and CDR2 from the germline V gene are SGDLS and YYNGEE. The CDR3 sequence is CASSGGTANTEAFF. In nucleotides, the CDR3 is TGTGCCAGCAGCGGAGGGACAGCGAACACTGAAGCTTTCTTT.

This chain uses TRBV27 with TRBJ2-2; TRBD1 agrees at 7 bases. CDR1 is MNHEY and CDR2 is SMNVEV in the germline V gene (reference sequence). The CDR3 sequence is 15 residues long. The ends lost 5 bases at V and 4 bases at J; junction bases unmatched: 7. DNA of the CDR3: TGTGCCAGCAGTGTCACAGGGGTGGGCACCGGGGAGCTGTTTTTT. This gives the protein CASSVTGVGTGELFF.

V is TRBV25-1 and J is TRBJ2-1, with TRBD1 as a possible D gene (6 bases). The V end lost 0 bases, the J end lost 6 bases, and 18 bases lay between the germline ends. CDR1 and CDR2 (germline): MGHDK, SYGVNS. CDR3 length: 17 amino acids. The CDR3 nucleotides read TGTGCCAGCAGTGAATATACAGGGAGTAGCCCCAGCAATGAGCAGTTCTTC. Its protein product is CASSEYTGSSPSNEQFF.

This clone has only a few counts. The chain carries TRBV28 and TRBJ2-1; TRBD1 matches at 9 bases. This CDR3 has 18 amino acids. V shed 6 bases and J 6 bases; nucleotides not matched to a gene: 18. From germline, CDR1 is MDHEN and CDR2 SYDVKM. The CDR3 DNA reads TGTGCCAGCAGCCCCGGGGCGGGGTTCGGGACAGGGCTCAATGAGCAGTTCTTC. This encodes CASSPGAGFGTGLNEQFF.

V is TRBV30 and J is TRBJ2-1, with TRBD2 identical over 11 bases. The CDR3 totals 20 residues. J was trimmed by 0 bases and V by 4 bases; bases with no gene match: 17. CDR1 is GTSNPN, CDR2 SVGIG, per germline (reference sequence). The chain's CDR3 is CAWTGGNSGRDISSYNEQFF. The CDR3 coding sequence is TGTGCCTGGACTGGAGGAAATAGCGGGAGGGATATAAGCTCCTACAATGAGCAGTTCTTC.

V and J are TRBV7-9 and TRBJ1-1; D is ambiguous. CDR3 size: 13 residues. V dropped 1 base and J dropped 6 bases, with 9 bases sitting between them. Germline CDR1 SEHNR, CDR2 FQNEAQ (reference sequence). In DNA, the CDR3 is TGTGCCAGCAGCTTAGTTATCGACTCTGAAGCTTTCTTT. As protein: CASSLVIDSEAFF.

V gene TRBV29-1 combines with J gene TRBJ2-7; TRBD2 agrees at 10 bases. This CDR3 comprises 14 residues. The V gene end was trimmed by 4 bases and the J gene end by 4 bases; junction bases not matched to a gene: 7. The germline CDR1 and CDR2 sequences are SQVTM and ANQGSEA. For the CDR3, the DNA is TGCAGCGTTGGGCCTAGCGGGAGCCGGTACGAGCAGTACTTC. Protein sequence: CSVGPSGSRYEQYF.

The rearrangement uses TRBV5-5 and TRBJ2-7; TRBD2 matches at 15 bases. The V segment lost 2 bases and the J segment 4 bases; nucleotides outside the gene matches: 1. CDR1 and CDR2 (germline): SGHKS, YYEKEE (reference sequence). CDR3 length: 15 residues. CDR3 nucleotides: TGTGCCAGCAGCTTAGGGACTAGCGGGAGGTACGAGCAGTACTTC. This codes for CASSLGTSGRYEQYF. Full variable domain (remainder filled in from reference TRBV5-5 and TRBJ2-7): DAGVTQSPTHLIKTRGQQVTLRCSPISGHKSVSWYQQVLGQGPQFIFQYYEKEERGRGNFPDRFSARQFPNYSSELNVNALLLGDSALYLCASSLGTSGRYEQYFGPGTRLTVT.

The chain uses TRBV19 and TRBJ1-3; 10 bases are shared with TRBD1. The CDR3 is made up of 15 amino acids. From germline, CDR1 is LNHDA and CDR2 SQIVND (reference sequence). The V gene end was trimmed by 5 bases and the J gene end by 4 bases; junction bases not matched to a gene: 5. In nucleotides, the CDR3 is TGTGCCAGTAGTCCCGGGACAGGGGTCGGAAACACCATATATTTT. Its translation is CASSPGTGVGNTIYF.

This clone was seen a single time. This sequence joins TRBV28 and TRBJ1-5; 7 bases match TRBD1. This CDR3 has 14 residues. With V trimmed by 4 bases and J by 3 bases, 3 bases remained unmatched. The germline gives CDR1 MDHEN, CDR2 SYDVKM. CDR3 bases: TGTGCCAGCAGTTCGGACAGGCTCAATCAGCCCCAGCATTTT. Amino acid sequence: CASSSDRLNQPQHF.

V and J are TRBV5-6 and TRBJ2-3; TRBD1 agrees at 9 bases. CDR3 size: 15 residues. Per germline, CDR1 SGHDT and CDR2 YYEEEE. Losses at the gene ends were 3 bases for V and 2 bases for J; bases not matched to a gene: 4. CDR3 nucleotides: TGTGCCAGCAGCTGGGACAGGGCCCCCACAGATACGCAGTATTTT. Its protein is CASSWDRAPTDTQYF.

This chain connects TRBV6-6 to TRBJ2-1; perhaps TRBD1 as D (6 bases). Germline-derived CDR1 and CDR2 are MNHNY and SVGAGI (reference sequence). Trimming cost V 7 bases and J 4 bases, with 11 bases left between them. There are 13 residues in the CDR3. The chain's CDR3 is CASIGQGYNEQFF. CDR3 bases: TGTGCCAGCATCGGGCAGGGGTACAATGAGCAGTTCTTC.

This clone was counted a single time. CDR3 region: CASSQETAGGEQYF. The CDR3 nucleotides read TGTGCCAGCAGCCAAGAAACCGCCGGGGGAGAGCAGTACTTC. V gene TRBV4-2 combines with J gene TRBJ2-7, with a weak D call TRBD2 (6 bases). Germline CDR1 LGHNA, CDR2 YNFKEQ. Deletions cut 0 bases from V and 7 bases from J, with 13 bases between. The CDR3 length is 14 residues.

This chain's CDR3 is CATSRDRGSIKPEAFF. The DNA of the CDR3 is TGTGCCACCAGCAGAGATAGGGGATCAATCAAACCTGAAGCTTTCTTT. V gene TRBV15 combines with J gene TRBJ1-1, with D tentatively TRBD1 (5 bases). The length of the CDR3 is 16 residues. The V gene lost 0 bases and the J gene lost 6 bases, with 17 bases spanning the gap. In germline, CDR1 is LNHNV, CDR2 YYDKDF (reference sequence).

This chain connects TRBV27 to TRBJ2-7; weak D call: TRBD2 (6 bases). The V gene lost 3 bases and the J gene lost 2 bases, with 8 bases spanning the gap. Per the germline V gene, CDR1 is MNHEY and CDR2 is SMNVEV (reference sequence). The CDR3 spans 13 residues. The CDR3 loop reads CASSLEGAYEQYF. CDR3 bases: TGTGCCAGCAGTTTGGAGGGAGCCTACGAGCAGTACTTC.

The rearrangement uses TRBV6-5 and TRBJ2-5; 13 bases are shared with TRBD2. Germline V lookup: CDR1 MNHEY, CDR2 SVGAGI. There are 15 residues in the CDR3. Germline trimming cut 6 bases from V and 3 bases from J; bases unmatched to any gene: 4. The CDR3 protein is CASRLTSGRKETQYF. In nucleotides, the CDR3 is TGTGCCAGCAGGCTGACTAGCGGGAGGAAAGAGACCCAGTACTTC.

The chain is built from TRBV5-5 and TRBJ2-3, with TRBD2 identical over 10 bases. CDR1 and CDR2 from the germline V gene are SGHKS and YYEKEE (reference sequence). V gave up 4 bases and J gave up 3 bases; unmatched junction bases: 8. The CDR3 has 16 amino acids. For the CDR3, the DNA is TGTGCCAGCAGCACCTTAGCGGGAGGTCTGACAGATACGCAGTATTTT. Translation gives CASSTLAGGLTDTQYF. Based on the CDR3 plus reference TRBV5-5 and TRBJ2-3, the full variable domain is DAGVTQSPTHLIKTRGQQVTLRCSPISGHKSVSWYQQVLGQGPQFIFQYYEKEERGRGNFPDRFSARQFPNYSSELNVNALLLGDSALYLCASSTLAGGLTDTQYFGPGTRLTVL.

The CDR3 region has the DNA TGTGCCAGCTCACCGGGGACAGGAGAGACTGGAAACACCATATATTTT. It encodes CASSPGTGETGNTIYF. The V call is TRBV18, the J call TRBJ1-3; 8 bases line up with TRBD1. Germline V lookup: CDR1 KGHSH, CDR2 LQKENI. The CDR3 runs to 16 residues. The ends lost 3 bases at V and 2 bases at J; junction bases unmatched: 6.

The chain is built from TRBV15 and TRBJ2-1; 8 bases align to TRBD2. This CDR3 has 16 residues. Germline loops: CDR1 LNHNV, CDR2 YYDKDF (reference sequence). With V trimmed by 3 bases and J by 6 bases, 10 bases remained unmatched. The CDR3 spells CATSSHQREWGNEQFF. The CDR3 DNA is TGTGCCACCAGCAGTCACCAGCGGGAGTGGGGCAATGAGCAGTTCTTC.

There are a few counts of this clone. The gene calls are TRBV7-3 and TRBJ2-2; TRBD2 matches at 8 bases. The CDR3 contains 16 residues. The J segment lost 1 base and the V segment lost 1 base, leaving 2 bases of the junction unmatched. Germline-derived CDR1 and CDR2 are SGHTA and FQGTGA. CDR3 loop: CASSLMLAGNTGELFF. The CDR3 DNA is TGTGCCAGCAGCTTAATGCTAGCGGGGAACACCGGGGAGCTGTTTTTT. Full variable domain (outside the CDR3, taken from reference TRBV7-3 and TRBJ2-2): GAGVSQTPSNKVTEKGKYVELRCDPISGHTALYWYRQSLGQGPEFLIYFQGTGAADDSGLPNDRFFAVRPEGSVSTLKIQRTERGDSAVYLCASSLMLAGNTGELFFGEGSRLTVL.

The rearrangement links TRBV2 to TRBJ1-2; D remains unclear. Germline CDR1 and CDR2: SNHLY and FYNNEI. Trimming removed 7 bases from V and 13 bases from J, with 19 bases in between. CDR3 length: 12 amino acids. CDR3 in amino acids: CASILEEGSGTF. The CDR3 nucleotides are TGTGCCAGCATCTTAGAAGAGGGATCGGGCACCTTC.

This clone was observed a few times. This rearrangement joins TRBV2 to TRBJ2-4; D possibly corresponds to TRBD1 (6 bases). CDR1 and CDR2 (germline): SNHLY, FYNNEI. The V end lost 6 bases, the J end lost 3 bases, and 9 bases lay between the germline ends. The CDR3 covers 13 residues. The DNA for the CDR3 is TGTGCCAGCAGGCGGACAGACAAAAACATTCAGTACTTC. The encoded protein is CASRRTDKNIQYF.

This chain connects TRBV4-1 to TRBJ2-7, with 11 bases matching TRBD1. Trimming removed 10 bases from V and 6 bases from J; junction bases left unmatched: 11. Germline V gene lookup returns CDR1 MGHRA and CDR2 YSYEKL. This CDR3 comprises 14 residues. The DNA of the CDR3 is TGCGCCACGGCGAGATTGGGACAGGGGGGCGAGCAGTACTTC. Protein sequence: CATARLGQGGEQYF.